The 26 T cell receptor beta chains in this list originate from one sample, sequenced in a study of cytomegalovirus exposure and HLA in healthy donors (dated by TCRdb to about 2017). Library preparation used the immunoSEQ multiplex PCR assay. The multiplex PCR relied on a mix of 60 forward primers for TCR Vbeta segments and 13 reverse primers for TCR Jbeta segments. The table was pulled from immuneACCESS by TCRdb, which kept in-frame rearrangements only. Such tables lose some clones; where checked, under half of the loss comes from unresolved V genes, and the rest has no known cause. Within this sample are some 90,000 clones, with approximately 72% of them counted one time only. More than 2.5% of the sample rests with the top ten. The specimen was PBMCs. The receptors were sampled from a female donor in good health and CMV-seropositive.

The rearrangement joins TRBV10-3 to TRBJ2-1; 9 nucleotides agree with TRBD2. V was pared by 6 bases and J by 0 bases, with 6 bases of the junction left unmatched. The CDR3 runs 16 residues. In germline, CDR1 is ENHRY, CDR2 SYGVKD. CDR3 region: CAIRATSGGSYNEQFF. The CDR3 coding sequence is TGTGCCATCAGGGCGACTAGCGGAGGCTCCTACAATGAGCAGTTCTTC.

The CDR3 loop is CASSPPARAYEQYF. CDR3 bases: TGTGCCAGCAGTCCACCGGCCAGGGCCTACGAGCAGTACTTC. The chain links TRBV28 to TRBJ2-7; tentatively, D is TRBD1 (5 bases). Germline V gives CDR1 MDHEN, CDR2 SYDVKM. The CDR3 runs to 14 residues. Trimming removed 5 bases from V and 2 bases from J, with 13 bases in between.

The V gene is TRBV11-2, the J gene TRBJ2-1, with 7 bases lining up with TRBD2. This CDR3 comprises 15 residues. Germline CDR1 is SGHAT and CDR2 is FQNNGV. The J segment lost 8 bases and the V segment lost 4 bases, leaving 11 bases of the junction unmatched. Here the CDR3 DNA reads TGTGCCAGCAGCTCCCTAGGACTAGTGACCGATGAGCAGTTCTTC. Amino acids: CASSSLGLVTDEQFF.

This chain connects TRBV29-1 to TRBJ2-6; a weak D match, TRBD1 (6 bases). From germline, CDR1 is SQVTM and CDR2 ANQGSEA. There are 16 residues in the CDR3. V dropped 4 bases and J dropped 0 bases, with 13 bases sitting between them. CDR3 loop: CSVVGQGISGANVLTF. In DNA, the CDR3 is TGCAGCGTTGTCGGGCAGGGGATCTCTGGGGCCAACGTCCTGACTTTC. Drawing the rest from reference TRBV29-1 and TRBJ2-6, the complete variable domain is SAVISQKPSRDICQRGTSLTIQCQVDSQVTMMFWYRQQPGQSLTLIATANQGSEATYESGFVIDKFPISRPNLTFSTLTVSNMSPEDSSIYLCSVVGQGISGANVLTFGAGSRLTVL.

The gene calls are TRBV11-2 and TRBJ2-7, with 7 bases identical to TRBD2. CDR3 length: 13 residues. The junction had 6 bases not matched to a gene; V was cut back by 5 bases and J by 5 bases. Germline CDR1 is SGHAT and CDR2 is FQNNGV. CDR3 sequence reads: CASSTGLVDEQYF. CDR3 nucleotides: TGTGCCAGCAGCACCGGACTAGTGGACGAGCAGTACTTC. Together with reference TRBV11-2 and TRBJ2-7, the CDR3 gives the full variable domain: EAGVAQSPRYKIIEKRQSVAFWCNPISGHATLYWYQQILGQGPKLLIQFQNNGVVDDSQLPKDRFSAERLKGVDSTLKIQPAKLEDSAVYLCASSTGLVDEQYFGPGTRLTVT.

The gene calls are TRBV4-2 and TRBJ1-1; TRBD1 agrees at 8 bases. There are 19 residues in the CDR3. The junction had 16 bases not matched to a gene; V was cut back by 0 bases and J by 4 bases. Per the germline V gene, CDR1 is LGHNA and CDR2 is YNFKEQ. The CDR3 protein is CASSQERKQGGGVGTEAFF. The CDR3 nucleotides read TGTGCCAGCAGCCAAGAACGAAAACAGGGGGGCGGAGTGGGCACTGAAGCTTTCTTT.

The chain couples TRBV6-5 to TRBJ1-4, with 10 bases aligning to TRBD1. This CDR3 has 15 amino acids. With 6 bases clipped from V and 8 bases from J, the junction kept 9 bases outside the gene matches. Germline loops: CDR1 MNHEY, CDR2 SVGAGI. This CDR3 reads CASSLTGTGAEKLFF. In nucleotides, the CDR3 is TGTGCCAGCAGCCTTACCGGGACAGGGGCCGAAAAACTGTTTTTT.

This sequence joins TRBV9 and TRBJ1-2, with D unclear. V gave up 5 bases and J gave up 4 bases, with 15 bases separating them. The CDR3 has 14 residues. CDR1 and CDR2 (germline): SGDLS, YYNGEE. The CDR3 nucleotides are TGTGCCAGCAGTGCAGGCGGCGGGAGCTATGGCTACACCTTC. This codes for CASSAGGGSYGYTF.

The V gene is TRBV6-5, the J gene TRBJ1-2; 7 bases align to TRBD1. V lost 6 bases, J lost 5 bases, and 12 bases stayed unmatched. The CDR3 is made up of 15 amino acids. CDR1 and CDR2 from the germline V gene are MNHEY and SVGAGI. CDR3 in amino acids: CASSPFRGVEYGYTF. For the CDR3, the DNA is TGTGCCAGCAGCCCCTTCAGGGGGGTTGAATATGGCTACACCTTC.

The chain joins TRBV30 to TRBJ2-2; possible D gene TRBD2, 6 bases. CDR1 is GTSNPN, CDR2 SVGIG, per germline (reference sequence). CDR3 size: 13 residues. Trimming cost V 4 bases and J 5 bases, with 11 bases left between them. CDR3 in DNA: TGTGCCTGGAACACCGGGACTACCGGGGAGCTGTTTTTT. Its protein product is CAWNTGTTGELFF.

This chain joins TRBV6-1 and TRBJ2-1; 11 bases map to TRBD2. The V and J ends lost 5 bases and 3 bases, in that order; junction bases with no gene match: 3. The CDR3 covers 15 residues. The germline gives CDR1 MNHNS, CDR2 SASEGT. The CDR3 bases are TGTGCCAGCAGTCCGGGACTAGCGGACTACAATGAGCAGTTCTTC. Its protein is CASSPGLADYNEQFF.

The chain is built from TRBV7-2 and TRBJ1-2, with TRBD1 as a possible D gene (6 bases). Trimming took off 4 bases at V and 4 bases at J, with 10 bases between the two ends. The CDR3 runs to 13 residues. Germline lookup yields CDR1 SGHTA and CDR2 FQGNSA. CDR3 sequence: CASSSGQPYGYTF. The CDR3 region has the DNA TGTGCCAGCAGCTCAGGACAGCCCTATGGCTACACCTTC.

The CDR3 bases are TGTGCCAGCAGCTTATTCAGGCCCTCTGGGGCCAACGTCCTGACTTTC. Protein product: CASSLFRPSGANVLTF. The chain recombines TRBV5-8 with TRBJ2-6; no clear D. Germline loops: CDR1 SGHTS, CDR2 YDEGEE. Trimming stripped 2 bases from V and 0 bases from J, with 9 bases between. This CDR3 region has 16 residues.

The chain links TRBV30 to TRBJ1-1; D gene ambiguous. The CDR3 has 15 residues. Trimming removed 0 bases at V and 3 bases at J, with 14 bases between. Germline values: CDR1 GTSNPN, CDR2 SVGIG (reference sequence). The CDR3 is CAWSVSPGWDTEAFF. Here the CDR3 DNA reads TGTGCCTGGAGTGTATCTCCGGGGTGGGACACTGAAGCTTTCTTT.

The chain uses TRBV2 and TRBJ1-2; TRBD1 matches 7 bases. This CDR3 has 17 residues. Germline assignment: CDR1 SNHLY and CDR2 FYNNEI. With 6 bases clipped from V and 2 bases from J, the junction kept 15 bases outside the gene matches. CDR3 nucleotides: TGTGCCAGCAGCCTTTTAAGACAGGGAGGTTTCAACTATGGCTACACCTTC. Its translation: CASSLLRQGGFNYGYTF. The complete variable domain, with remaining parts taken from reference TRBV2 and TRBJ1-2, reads EPEVTQTPSHQVTQMGQEVILRCVPISNHLYFYWYRQILGQKVEFLVSFYNNEISEKSEIFDDQFSVERPDGSNFTLKIRSTKLEDSAMYFCASSLLRQGGFNYGYTFGSGTRLTVV.

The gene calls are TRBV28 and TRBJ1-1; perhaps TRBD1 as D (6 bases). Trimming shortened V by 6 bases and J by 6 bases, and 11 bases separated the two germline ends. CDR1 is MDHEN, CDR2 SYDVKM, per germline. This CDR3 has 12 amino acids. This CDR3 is CASRQGRSEAFF. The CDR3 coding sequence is TGTGCCAGCAGGCAGGGGCGATCTGAAGCTTTCTTT.

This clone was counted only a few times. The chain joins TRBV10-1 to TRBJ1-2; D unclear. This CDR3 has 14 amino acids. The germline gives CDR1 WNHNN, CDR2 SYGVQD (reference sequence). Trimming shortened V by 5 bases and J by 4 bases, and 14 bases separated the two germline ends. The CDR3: CASSNSGIRYGYTF. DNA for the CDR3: TGCGCCAGCAGTAATTCGGGGATTCGCTATGGCTACACCTTC.

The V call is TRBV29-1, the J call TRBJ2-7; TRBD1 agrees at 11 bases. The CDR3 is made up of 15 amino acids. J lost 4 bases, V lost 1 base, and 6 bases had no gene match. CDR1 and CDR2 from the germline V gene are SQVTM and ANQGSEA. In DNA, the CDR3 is TGCAGCGTTGAAGGGTCCGGGACAGGGGGGTACGAGCAGTACTTC. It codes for CSVEGSGTGGYEQYF.

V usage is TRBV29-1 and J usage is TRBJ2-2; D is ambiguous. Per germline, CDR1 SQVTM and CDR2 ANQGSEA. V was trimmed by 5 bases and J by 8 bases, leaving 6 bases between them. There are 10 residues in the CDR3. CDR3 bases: TGCAGCGTTCGGGTGGGGGAGCTGTTTTTT. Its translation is CSVRVGELFF.

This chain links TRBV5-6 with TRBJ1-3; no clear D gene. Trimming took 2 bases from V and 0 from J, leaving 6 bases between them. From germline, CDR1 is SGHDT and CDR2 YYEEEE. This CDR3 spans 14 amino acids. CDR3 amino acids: CASSLGSSGNTIYF. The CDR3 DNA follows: TGTGCCAGCAGCTTAGGGAGCTCTGGAAACACCATATATTTT.

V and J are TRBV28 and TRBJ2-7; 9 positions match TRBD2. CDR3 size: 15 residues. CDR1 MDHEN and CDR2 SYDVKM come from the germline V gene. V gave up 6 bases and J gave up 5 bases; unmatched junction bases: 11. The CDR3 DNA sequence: TGTGCCAGCAGGGCGGCGGGGGGGCCCCGGCACGAGCAGTACTTC. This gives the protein CASRAAGGPRHEQYF.

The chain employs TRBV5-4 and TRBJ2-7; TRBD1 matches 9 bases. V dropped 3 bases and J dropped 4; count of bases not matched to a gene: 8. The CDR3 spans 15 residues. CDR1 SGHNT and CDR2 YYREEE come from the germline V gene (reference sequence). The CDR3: CASSSGTGIMYEQYF. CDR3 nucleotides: TGTGCCAGCAGCTCCGGGACAGGGATTATGTACGAGCAGTACTTC.

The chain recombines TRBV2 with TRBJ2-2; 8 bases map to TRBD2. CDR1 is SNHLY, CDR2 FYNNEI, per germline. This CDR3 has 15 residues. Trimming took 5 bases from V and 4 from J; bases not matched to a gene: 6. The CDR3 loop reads CASSPGTSPTGELFF. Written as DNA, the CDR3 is TGTGCCAGCAGTCCTGGGACTAGTCCCACCGGGGAGCTGTTTTTT.

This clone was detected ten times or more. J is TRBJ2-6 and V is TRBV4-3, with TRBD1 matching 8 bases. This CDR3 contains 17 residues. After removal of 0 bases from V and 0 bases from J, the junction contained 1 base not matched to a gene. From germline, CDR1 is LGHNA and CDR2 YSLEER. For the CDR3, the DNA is TGCGCCAGCAGCCAAGACAGGGGGCCCTCTGGGGCCAACGTCCTGACTTTC. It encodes CASSQDRGPSGANVLTF.

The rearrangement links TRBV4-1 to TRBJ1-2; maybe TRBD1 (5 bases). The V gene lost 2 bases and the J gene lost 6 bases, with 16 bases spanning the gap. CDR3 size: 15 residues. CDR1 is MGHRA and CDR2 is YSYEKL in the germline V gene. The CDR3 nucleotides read TGCGCCAGCAGCCAAACCTTCTACTCGGGGGATGGCTACACCTTC. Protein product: CASSQTFYSGDGYTF.

CDR3 sequence: CASSLDRVTHEQYF. The CDR3 DNA reads TGCGCCAGCAGCCTGGACAGGGTTACCCACGAGCAGTACTTC. The J gene is TRBJ2-7, the V gene TRBV5-1; 8 bases are shared with TRBD1. The CDR3 spans 14 residues. The junction had 8 bases not matched to a gene; V was cut back by 4 bases and J by 5 bases. CDR1 SGHRS and CDR2 YFSETQ come from the germline V gene.